The 8 T cell receptor beta chains listed next were all sequenced from one sample in a study of blood T cells in healthy people across ages. A J-beta primer mix and a sample-barcoded 5' primer were used in a second PCR of roughly 7 to 12 cycles. TCRdb passed the 5' RACE reads through MiXCR, listing each CDR3 protein once. The sample carries 750,000 to 950,000 distinct CDR3 sequences, more than 25% recorded once. The sample was also linked to a second study, of T cells of mothers and their children.

The sequenced sample consisted of blood. Every receptor here comes from a boy younger than 18 in good health.

This clonotype was detected a few times. The CDR3 region has the DNA TGCAGTGCTAGTTACAGGCTAACCTACGAGCAGTACTTC. The encoded protein is CSASYRLTYEQYF. V and J are TRBV20-1 and TRBJ2-7; D is perhaps TRBD1 (5 bases). Germline CDR1 reads DFQATT; CDR2 reads SNEGSKA (reference sequence). This CDR3 is 13 amino acids long. The V end lost 3 bases, the J end lost 2 bases, and 11 bases lay between the germline ends.

This clonotype was picked up one time. J is TRBJ2-7 and V is TRBV12-3 or TRBV12-4; D remains ambiguous. The J call may be wrong; the DNA end is better matched by TRBJ2-1. This CDR3 is 12 amino acids long. CDR3: CASSRLVNEQFF. CDR3 coding DNA: TGTGCCAGCAGTCGATTAGTGAATGAGCAGTTCTTC.

The chain has TRBV6-6 and TRBJ2-3, with D hard to call. The V end lost 2 bases, the J end lost 5 bases, and 17 bases lay between the germline ends. The length of the CDR3 is 16 residues. Germline CDR1 MNHNY, CDR2 SVGAGI (reference sequence). The DNA of the CDR3 is TGTGCCAGCAGTTACCCCGGGCGCTCGGATAGAGATACGCAGTATTTT. Translation: CASSYPGRSDRDTQYF.

The chain carries TRBV6-1 and TRBJ2-4; no clear D gene. V gave up 1 base and J gave up 0 bases, with 4 bases separating them. This CDR3 contains 14 residues. CDR1 is MNHNS, CDR2 SASEGT, per germline. The CDR3 sequence: CASSEGVAKNIQYF. The CDR3 DNA reads TGTGCCAGCAGTGAAGGGGTAGCCAAAAACATTCAGTACTTC.

Many counts were recorded for this clonotype. V is TRBV5-4 and J is TRBJ2-5; 7 nucleotides line up with TRBD2. CDR1 is SGHNT and CDR2 is YYREEE in the germline V gene (reference sequence). Trimming at V came to 4 bases and at J to 3 bases, leaving 3 bases not matched to a gene. The CDR3 is made up of 13 amino acids. CDR3 region: CASSPGGKETQYF. DNA for the CDR3: TGTGCCAGCAGCCCCGGGGGGAAAGAGACCCAGTACTTC.

This clonotype was observed a handful of times. This chain connects TRBV20-1 to TRBJ1-4; D remains ambiguous. Germline V CDR1 and CDR2: DFQATT, SNEGSKA (reference sequence). CDR3 size: 12 residues. CDR3 sequence reads: CSTPATNEKLFF. CDR3 nucleotides: TGCAGCACCCCGGCAACTAATGAAAAACTGTTTTTT.

As to this clonotype: At one of its ends the junction is not consistent with the germline gene, which may arise from a read error. CDR3 DNA sequence: TGTGCCAGCAGTGTGACAGGGGAGTCCTCCGAGCAGTACTTC. Protein sequence: CASSVTGESSEQYF. The chain is built from TRBV2 and TRBJ2-5; the match to TRBD1 covers 8 bases. The J call may be faulty, since TRBJ2-7 better matches the DNA end. Germline CDR1 and CDR2: SNHLY and FYNNEI. This CDR3 has 14 residues.

The CDR3: CASSFGGLAGGPDTQYF. The CDR3 DNA reads TGCGCCAGCAGCTTTGGAGGACTAGCGGGGGGGCCAGATACGCAGTATTTT. This chain joins TRBV5-1 and TRBJ2-3; 15 bases map to TRBD2. Germline lookup yields CDR1 SGHRS and CDR2 YFSETQ. V gave up 2 bases and J gave up 4 bases; unmatched junction bases: 5. CDR3 length equals 17 residues.